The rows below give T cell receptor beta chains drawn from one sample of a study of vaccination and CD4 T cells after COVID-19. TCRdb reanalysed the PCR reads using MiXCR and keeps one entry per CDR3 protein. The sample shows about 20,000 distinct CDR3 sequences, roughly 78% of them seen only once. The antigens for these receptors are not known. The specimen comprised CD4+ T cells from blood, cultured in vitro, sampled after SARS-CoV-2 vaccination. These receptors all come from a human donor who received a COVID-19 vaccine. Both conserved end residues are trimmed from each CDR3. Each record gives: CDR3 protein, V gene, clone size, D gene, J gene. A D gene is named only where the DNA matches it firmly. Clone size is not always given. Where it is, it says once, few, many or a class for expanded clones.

CDR3 protein: SARANGYT; V gene: TRBV20-1; clone size: NA; D gene: NA; J gene: TRBJ1-2
CDR3 protein: ASSLGAGGLETQY; V gene: TRBV7-2; clone size: NA; D gene: TRBD2; J gene: TRBJ2-5
CDR3 protein: ASSTLLGGNQPQH; V gene: TRBV19; clone size: NA; D gene: NA; J gene: TRBJ1-5
CDR3 protein: ASEVRLNTEAF; V gene: TRBV6-1; clone size: NA; D gene: NA; J gene: TRBJ1-1
CDR3 protein: ASSLERYNIQY; V gene: TRBV7-8; clone size: NA; D gene: NA; J gene: TRBJ2-4
CDR3 protein: ASSELKGWDYGYT; V gene: TRBV6-1; clone size: NA; D gene: NA; J gene: TRBJ1-2
CDR3 protein: ASKNQEGYDGYT; V gene: TRBV5-1; clone size: NA; D gene: NA; J gene: TRBJ1-2
CDR3 protein: ASSLKGGKLF; V gene: TRBV11-3; clone size: NA; D gene: NA; J gene: TRBJ1-4
CDR3 protein: ASSRMMAEAF; V gene: TRBV19; clone size: NA; D gene: NA; J gene: TRBJ1-1
CDR3 protein: ASSGTPGLQETQY; V gene: TRBV6-1; clone size: few; D gene: NA; J gene: TRBJ2-5
CDR3 protein: ASTRGTGSNGYT; V gene: TRBV9; clone size: NA; D gene: TRBD1; J gene: TRBJ1-2
CDR3 protein: ALTRVGYNSPLH; V gene: TRBV30; clone size: NA; D gene: NA; J gene: TRBJ1-6
CDR3 protein: ATSTDGLNTEAF; V gene: TRBV15; clone size: few; D gene: NA; J gene: TRBJ1-1
CDR3 protein: ASSPEPRITNSPLH; V gene: TRBV18; clone size: NA; D gene: NA; J gene: TRBJ1-6
CDR3 protein: ASSGLSGVVDTQY; V gene: TRBV12-3/TRBV12-4; clone size: NA; D gene: TRBD2; J gene: TRBJ2-3
CDR3 protein: AISGASTSTDTQY; V gene: TRBV10-3; clone size: NA; D gene: NA; J gene: TRBJ2-3
CDR3 protein: SARWGRSNSPLH; V gene: TRBV20-1; clone size: NA; D gene: NA; J gene: TRBJ1-6
CDR3 protein: AISGGDTGELF; V gene: TRBV10-3; clone size: NA; D gene: NA; J gene: TRBJ2-2
CDR3 protein: SASGGMGYEQY; V gene: TRBV20-1; clone size: NA; D gene: NA; J gene: TRBJ2-7
CDR3 protein: ASSLSGENYGYT; V gene: TRBV27; clone size: NA; D gene: NA; J gene: TRBJ1-2
CDR3 protein: AWSVADGQPQH; V gene: TRBV30; clone size: NA; D gene: NA; J gene: TRBJ1-5
CDR3 protein: ASSLWSGRSYEQY; V gene: TRBV11-3; clone size: NA; D gene: NA; J gene: TRBJ2-7